These T cell receptor beta chains were read from a single sample in a study of beta chain features in type 1 diabetes. TCRdb's copy holds only in-frame clones and misses some; the assay was immunoSEQ multiplex PCR. This table holds some 410,000 clones, over 10% found once. The specimen was naive CD4+ T cells from blood. These TCRs come from a woman aged 18-29 years in good health. Each CDR3 is given with its conserved first and last residue. The D gene is left open where the match is weak. Some rows have no size entry. The others give once, few or many, or a class for an expanded clone.

abundance: few; v_gene: TRBV13; d_gene: TRBD2; j_gene: TRBJ2-1; CDR3aa: CASGTSGSVNEQFF; CDR3nt: TGTGCCAGCGGTACTAGCGGGAGTGTCAATGAGCAGTTCTTC
abundance: .; v_gene: TRBV4-2; d_gene: .; j_gene: TRBJ2-3; CDR3aa: CASSLVGGTSTDTQYF; CDR3nt: TGTGCCAGCAGCCTAGTTGGCGGGACTAGCACAGATACGCAGTATTTT
abundance: .; v_gene: TRBV29-1; d_gene: TRBD1; j_gene: TRBJ1-6; CDR3aa: CSVAGTGGGSPLHF; CDR3nt: TGCAGCGTCGCCGGGACAGGGGGGGGTTCACCCCTCCACTTT
abundance: few; v_gene: TRBV14; d_gene: TRBD1; j_gene: TRBJ1-1; CDR3aa: CASSGWTGGSTEAFF; CDR3nt: TGTGCCAGCAGCGGATGGACAGGGGGCTCCACTGAAGCTTTCTTT
abundance: .; v_gene: TRBV4-1; d_gene: .; j_gene: TRBJ2-3; CDR3aa: CASSHPSVASDTQYF; CDR3nt: TGCGCCAGCAGCCACCCAAGTGTGGCGTCAGATACGCAGTATTTT
abundance: few; v_gene: TRBV2; d_gene: .; j_gene: TRBJ2-4; CDR3aa: CASSVSWDIQYF; CDR3nt: TGTGCCAGCAGTGTCTCCTGGGACATTCAGTACTTC
abundance: few; v_gene: TRBV5-1; d_gene: .; j_gene: TRBJ2-5; CDR3aa: CASSQDQETQYF; CDR3nt: TGCGCCAGCAGTCAAGACCAAGAGACCCAGTACTTC
abundance: few; v_gene: TRBV5-4; d_gene: TRBD1; j_gene: TRBJ2-1; CDR3aa: CASSSRQGFTNEQFF; CDR3nt: TGTGCCAGCAGCTCTAGACAGGGTTTTACTAATGAGCAGTTCTTC
abundance: few; v_gene: TRBV25-1; d_gene: TRBD2; j_gene: TRBJ2-5; CDR3aa: CASSITSGAGETQYF; CDR3nt: TGTGCCAGCAGCATCACCAGCGGGGCGGGGGAGACCCAGTACTTC
abundance: .; v_gene: TRBV18; d_gene: .; j_gene: TRBJ1-1; CDR3aa: CASSGDRLNTEAFF; CDR3nt: TGTGCCAGCTCAGGAGACAGATTGAACACTGAAGCTTTCTTT
abundance: few; v_gene: TRBV9; d_gene: .; j_gene: TRBJ2-6; CDR3aa: CASSVATNTPLSGANVLTF; CDR3nt: TGTGCCAGCAGCGTAGCTACCAATACGCCCCTATCTGGGGCCAACGTCCTGACTTTC
abundance: few; v_gene: TRBV18; d_gene: TRBD1; j_gene: TRBJ2-5; CDR3aa: CASSHQDRGILPGETQYF; CDR3nt: TGTGCCAGCTCACACCAGGACAGGGGGATCCTCCCCGGAGAGACCCAGTACTTC
abundance: once; v_gene: TRBV27; d_gene: .; j_gene: TRBJ2-4; CDR3aa: CASSSSRIQYF; CDR3nt: TGTGCCAGCAGTAGTTCTCGCATTCAGTACTTC
abundance: once; v_gene: TRBV4-1; d_gene: .; j_gene: TRBJ2-3; CDR3aa: CASSQGPRGGIADTQYF; CDR3nt: TGCGCCAGCAGCCAAGGCCCAAGGGGTGGTATTGCAGATACGCAGTATTTT
abundance: few; v_gene: TRBV5-8; d_gene: .; j_gene: TRBJ1-1; CDR3aa: CASSHINTEAFF; CDR3nt: TGTGCCAGCAGCCATATAAACACTGAAGCTTTCTTT
abundance: few; v_gene: TRBV7-9; d_gene: .; j_gene: TRBJ1-1; CDR3aa: CASSPGVPNTEAFF; CDR3nt: TGTGCCAGCAGCCCCGGGGTGCCGAACACTGAAGCTTTCTTT
abundance: few; v_gene: TRBV28; d_gene: .; j_gene: TRBJ1-5; CDR3aa: CASSIGRGRGNQPQHF; CDR3nt: TGTGCCAGCAGCATCGGCAGGGGAAGGGGCAATCAGCCCCAGCATTTT
abundance: few; v_gene: TRBV10-3; d_gene: .; j_gene: TRBJ2-2; CDR3aa: CAIRNRVPTGELFF; CDR3nt: TGTGCCATCAGAAACAGGGTGCCCACCGGGGAGCTGTTTTTT
abundance: .; v_gene: TRBV9; d_gene: TRBD1; j_gene: TRBJ1-1; CDR3aa: CASSGGQGSTEAFF; CDR3nt: TGTGCCAGCAGCGGGGGACAGGGGAGCACTGAAGCTTTCTTT
abundance: .; v_gene: TRBV6-6; d_gene: .; j_gene: TRBJ2-3; CDR3aa: CASSYSELVDTQYF; CDR3nt: TGTGCCAGCAGTTACTCGGAACTGGTTGATACGCAGTATTTT
abundance: .; v_gene: TRBV7-9; d_gene: .; j_gene: TRBJ1-3; CDR3aa: CASSPRSASGNTIYF; CDR3nt: TGTGCCAGCAGCCCTAGGTCGGCCTCTGGAAACACCATATATTTT
abundance: .; v_gene: TRBV5-1; d_gene: TRBD1; j_gene: TRBJ2-7; CDR3aa: CASSLHRTGAPYEQYF; CDR3nt: TGCGCCAGCAGCCTTCACCGGACAGGCGCTCCCTACGAGCAGTACTTC
abundance: .; v_gene: TRBV2; d_gene: .; j_gene: TRBJ1-2; CDR3aa: CAVKGGYGYTF; CDR3nt: TGTGCCGTCAAGGGGGGCTATGGCTACACCTTC
abundance: .; v_gene: TRBV30; d_gene: TRBD2; j_gene: TRBJ2-3; CDR3aa: CAWSVSGGVGDTQYF; CDR3nt: TGTGCCTGGAGTGTGTCGGGAGGGGTTGGAGATACGCAGTATTTT
abundance: .; v_gene: TRBV4-1; d_gene: .; j_gene: TRBJ2-3; CDR3aa: CASSRQAGGSTDTQYF; CDR3nt: TGCGCCAGCAGCCGACAAGCGGGCGGGAGCACAGATACGCAGTATTTT
abundance: .; v_gene: TRBV7-3; d_gene: .; j_gene: TRBJ2-5; CDR3aa: CASSLEQETQYF; CDR3nt: TGTGCCAGCAGCTTAGAACAAGAGACCCAGTACTTC
abundance: .; v_gene: TRBV7-2; d_gene: .; j_gene: TRBJ1-2; CDR3aa: CASSLGGAFYGYTF; CDR3nt: TGTGCCAGCAGCTTAGGCGGGGCATTCTATGGCTACACCTTC
abundance: .; v_gene: TRBV29-1; d_gene: .; j_gene: TRBJ2-7; CDR3aa: CSVSSQGSQYEQYF; CDR3nt: TGCAGCGTTAGCTCCCAGGGGTCCCAATACGAGCAGTACTTC
abundance: .; v_gene: TRBV15; d_gene: .; j_gene: TRBJ2-1; CDR3aa: CATSGGLYNEQFF; CDR3nt: TGTGCCACCAGCGGGGGACTCTACAATGAGCAGTTCTTC
abundance: .; v_gene: TRBV30; d_gene: TRBD2; j_gene: TRBJ2-1; CDR3aa: CAWSVGLAGGNEQFF; CDR3nt: TGTGCCTGGAGTGTGGGACTAGCGGGAGGGAATGAGCAGTTCTTC
abundance: few; v_gene: TRBV30; d_gene: .; j_gene: TRBJ1-2; CDR3aa: CARTPGHQVGGYTF; CDR3nt: TGTGCCCGGACCCCGGGACACCAGGTCGGTGGCTACACCTTC
abundance: few; v_gene: TRBV5-4; d_gene: .; j_gene: TRBJ2-1; CDR3aa: CASSPGQGDNEQFF; CDR3nt: TGTGCCAGCAGCCCGGGACAAGGAGACAATGAGCAGTTCTTC
abundance: .; v_gene: TRBV7-2; d_gene: .; j_gene: TRBJ2-5; CDR3aa: CASSLQAVRETQYF; CDR3nt: TGTGCCAGCAGCTTACAGGCGGTACGGGAGACCCAGTACTTC
abundance: .; v_gene: TRBV5-1; d_gene: .; j_gene: TRBJ2-1; CDR3aa: CASSLISNEQFF; CDR3nt: TGCGCCAGCAGCCTCATTTCCAATGAGCAGTTCTTC
abundance: .; v_gene: TRBV7-9; d_gene: .; j_gene: TRBJ2-5; CDR3aa: CASSARAGSGETQYF; CDR3nt: TGTGCCAGCAGCGCTCGGGCAGGGTCGGGGGAGACCCAGTACTTC
abundance: .; v_gene: TRBV19; d_gene: .; j_gene: TRBJ2-7; CDR3aa: CASSPTRPRTYEQYF; CDR3nt: TGTGCCAGTAGTCCTACCCGACCTAGGACCTACGAGCAGTACTTC
abundance: .; v_gene: TRBV7-8; d_gene: TRBD1; j_gene: TRBJ1-6; CDR3aa: CASSLAGQGSPLHF; CDR3nt: TGTGCCAGCAGCTTAGCGGGACAGGGATCACCCCTCCACTTT
abundance: .; v_gene: TRBV30; d_gene: TRBD2; j_gene: TRBJ2-5; CDR3aa: CAWSVRRTSGTQETQYF; CDR3nt: TGTGCCTGGAGTGTACGAAGGACTAGCGGGACCCAAGAGACCCAGTACTTC
abundance: .; v_gene: TRBV7-7; d_gene: .; j_gene: TRBJ2-5; CDR3aa: CASSPSGVETQYF; CDR3nt: TGTGCCAGCAGCCCCTCGGGGGTGGAGACCCAGTACTTC
abundance: .; v_gene: TRBV7-2; d_gene: .; j_gene: TRBJ1-4; CDR3aa: CASSPGPKERLFF; CDR3nt: TGTGCCAGCAGCCCCGGGCCTAAGGAAAGGCTGTTTTTT
abundance: .; v_gene: TRBV2; d_gene: TRBD1; j_gene: TRBJ2-7; CDR3aa: CASELTGFNYEQYF; CDR3nt: TGTGCCAGCGAATTGACAGGGTTTAACTACGAGCAGTACTTC
abundance: .; v_gene: TRBV29-1; d_gene: .; j_gene: TRBJ2-5; CDR3aa: CSVSGHSQETQYF; CDR3nt: TGCAGCGTCAGTGGACACTCCCAAGAGACCCAGTACTTC
abundance: .; v_gene: TRBV7-2; d_gene: .; j_gene: TRBJ2-3; CDR3aa: CASRDFNTQYF; CDR3nt: TGTGCCAGCAGAGACTTTAATACGCAGTATTTT
abundance: few; v_gene: TRBV19; d_gene: .; j_gene: TRBJ1-3; CDR3aa: CASRFGAGNTIYF; CDR3nt: TGTGCCAGTAGGTTTGGAGCTGGAAACACCATATATTTT
abundance: few; v_gene: TRBV4-3; d_gene: .; j_gene: TRBJ1-2; CDR3aa: CASSQMTGSNYGYTF; CDR3nt: TGCGCCAGCAGCCAGATGACAGGTTCTAACTATGGCTACACCTTC
abundance: few; v_gene: TRBV12-5; d_gene: TRBD1; j_gene: TRBJ2-5; CDR3aa: CASGAGDREETQYF; CDR3nt: TGTGCTAGTGGTGCAGGGGACAGGGAAGAGACCCAGTACTTC
abundance: few; v_gene: TRBV9; d_gene: .; j_gene: TRBJ2-3; CDR3aa: CASSLLGLDTQYF; CDR3nt: TGTGCCAGCAGCCTACTAGGTTTAGATACGCAGTATTTT
abundance: .; v_gene: TRBV11-2; d_gene: .; j_gene: TRBJ2-2; CDR3aa: CASSFSSNTGELFF; CDR3nt: TGTGCCAGCAGCTTTTCTAGCAACACCGGGGAGCTGTTTTTT
abundance: .; v_gene: TRBV29-1; d_gene: .; j_gene: TRBJ2-3; CDR3aa: CSVQGGVTDTQYF; CDR3nt: TGCAGCGTCCAGGGGGGGGTCACAGATACGCAGTATTTT
abundance: .; v_gene: TRBV30; d_gene: .; j_gene: TRBJ2-7; CDR3aa: CAWSLLRQFGGYEQYF; CDR3nt: TGTGCCTGGAGCCTTTTGCGACAGTTCGGGGGATACGAGCAGTACTTC
abundance: .; v_gene: TRBV2; d_gene: .; j_gene: TRBJ1-1; CDR3aa: CASSVRQTLNTEAFF; CDR3nt: TGTGCCAGCAGTGTCCGGCAGACCCTGAACACTGAAGCTTTCTTT
abundance: few; v_gene: TRBV18; d_gene: TRBD2; j_gene: TRBJ2-3; CDR3aa: CASSTAGGLDTQYF; CDR3nt: TGTGCCAGCTCAACGGCGGGAGGGCTAGATACGCAGTATTTT
abundance: .; v_gene: TRBV14; d_gene: TRBD1; j_gene: TRBJ1-2; CDR3aa: CASSQTGIRYGYTF; CDR3nt: TGTGCCAGCAGCCAGACAGGGATTCGCTATGGCTACACCTTC
abundance: .; v_gene: TRBV7-3; d_gene: .; j_gene: TRBJ2-5; CDR3aa: CASSFGEQYF; CDR3nt: TGTGCCAGCAGCTTTGGAGAGCAGTACTTC
abundance: .; v_gene: TRBV7-2; d_gene: TRBD2; j_gene: TRBJ2-3; CDR3aa: CASSLAAGALTDTQYF; CDR3nt: TGTGCCAGCAGCTTAGCTGCGGGAGCATTAACAGATACGCAGTATTTT
abundance: few; v_gene: TRBV18; d_gene: TRBD2; j_gene: TRBJ2-7; CDR3aa: CASSPPAGGRSYEQYF; CDR3nt: TGTGCCAGCTCACCCCCGGCGGGAGGAAGGTCATACGAGCAGTACTTC